These T cell receptor beta chains were read from a single sample in a study. Each CDR3 protein gets one entry after TCRdb re-called the 5' RACE reads with MiXCR. The profile covers tens of thousands of distinct CDR3 sequences, with approximately 25% appearing a single time and around 3.5% taken by the ten largest. The sequenced material came from naive CD4+ T cells sorted from a lymph node. The receptors come from a female donor with breast cancer. Both conserved end residues are part of each CDR3. D genes are given only for firm matches.

v_gene: TRBV5-1
d_gene: -
j_gene: TRBJ1-2
CDR3aa: CASSPEWGDGYTF

v_gene: TRBV14
d_gene: -
j_gene: TRBJ2-3
CDR3aa: CASSQAGGTDTQYF

v_gene: TRBV20-1
d_gene: -
j_gene: TRBJ2-1
CDR3aa: CSARTLATDEYNEQFF

v_gene: TRBV28
d_gene: -
j_gene: TRBJ1-5
CDR3aa: CASSFGGGRNQPQHF

v_gene: TRBV7-2
d_gene: -
j_gene: TRBJ2-3
CDR3aa: CASSLRGSGDTQYF

v_gene: TRBV7-9
d_gene: TRBD1
j_gene: TRBJ1-6
CDR3aa: CASSRKTGNNSPLHF

v_gene: TRBV12-3/TRBV12-4
d_gene: -
j_gene: TRBJ2-3
CDR3aa: CACRSGGLGDTQYF

v_gene: TRBV18
d_gene: TRBD1
j_gene: TRBJ2-7
CDR3aa: CASSPVGQTYEQYF

v_gene: TRBV5-5
d_gene: -
j_gene: TRBJ2-3
CDR3aa: CASNTGFTDTQYF

v_gene: TRBV20-1
d_gene: TRBD2
j_gene: TRBJ2-5
CDR3aa: CSARMTSGAVPQETQYF

v_gene: TRBV10-3
d_gene: -
j_gene: TRBJ2-1
CDR3aa: CAISDIIGGVHDNEQFF

v_gene: TRBV5-1
d_gene: TRBD1
j_gene: TRBJ2-1
CDR3aa: CASGTYRGLDNEQFF

v_gene: TRBV28
d_gene: -
j_gene: TRBJ1-5
CDR3aa: CASSLGEGHQPQHF

v_gene: TRBV5-1
d_gene: -
j_gene: TRBJ1-1
CDR3aa: CASSLEGWSGTEAFF

v_gene: TRBV5-1
d_gene: TRBD2
j_gene: TRBJ2-2
CDR3aa: CASGLVLAANTGELFF

v_gene: TRBV3-1
d_gene: -
j_gene: TRBJ1-2
CDR3aa: CASSHEGGDYGYTF

v_gene: TRBV6-5
d_gene: -
j_gene: TRBJ2-3
CDR3aa: CASKRYITDTQYF

v_gene: TRBV6-1
d_gene: TRBD1
j_gene: TRBJ2-7
CDR3aa: CASTGRGDRAYEQYF

v_gene: TRBV28
d_gene: TRBD1
j_gene: TRBJ1-2
CDR3aa: CASGKTGSGYTF

v_gene: TRBV5-1
d_gene: -
j_gene: TRBJ2-2
CDR3aa: CASSPSGNTGELFF

v_gene: TRBV6-5
d_gene: -
j_gene: TRBJ1-1
CDR3aa: CASKYRREAFF

v_gene: TRBV6-1
d_gene: -
j_gene: TRBJ2-5
CDR3aa: CASSELGGIETQYF

v_gene: TRBV4-3
d_gene: -
j_gene: TRBJ2-1
CDR3aa: CASSQQGGSYNEQFF

v_gene: TRBV5-1
d_gene: -
j_gene: TRBJ1-2
CDR3aa: CASSDPDRGQVDYGYTF

v_gene: TRBV20-1
d_gene: TRBD2
j_gene: TRBJ2-1
CDR3aa: CSAPTSGRSNEQFF

v_gene: TRBV12-3/TRBV12-4
d_gene: -
j_gene: TRBJ1-5
CDR3aa: CASSLIMSSNQPQHF

v_gene: TRBV6-5
d_gene: -
j_gene: TRBJ2-5
CDR3aa: CASSFSAAEETQYF

v_gene: TRBV5-1
d_gene: -
j_gene: TRBJ2-1
CDR3aa: CASSLGLDLRNEQFF